The following is a T cell receptor beta chain sequence with its context. Its antigen is not yet known. Nothing much larger sits one base from this clone, and base qualities are not available. This specimen belongs to a study of siplizumab effects on memory and regulatory T cells (dated by TCRdb to the late 2010s). General notes on the study: The study looked at the effect of siplizumab, an anti-CD2 antibody, on alloreactive T-cell subsets in allogeneic mixed lymphocyte reactions made from human PBMCs.

Library creation used the immunoSEQ multiplex PCR assay. About 10^5 TCR templates per sample were assayed by the deep sequencing platform. Genomic DNA extracted from sorted T cells was used for TCRbeta CDR3 sequencing. The authors' analysis ran thus. The R programming language was used for clonal analysis of the TCRbeta CDR3 data. Unstimulated samples were compared with post-reaction CFSE-low samples to define alloreactive CD4+ and CD8+ clones. Regulatory or non-regulatory origin was assigned to alloreactive CD4+ clones by matching of sequences to sorted unstimulated Treg and non-Treg repertoires. TCRdb mirrors the immuneACCESS table, restricted to in-frame sequences. Some clones are absent from its copies; in checked studies, under half trace to an unresolved V gene, and the reason for the others is unknown. V, J and clone size are taken as reported in that table, and D and trimming were inferred from the DNA itself. The table for this sample lists tens of thousands of clones; about 90% of them were counted only once. Together, the top ten hold around 28% of the sample.

The CDR1 and CDR2 encoded by the germline V gene are MNHEY and SVGAGI. Trimming removed 3 bases from V and 3 bases from J; the gene matches leave 4 bases unexplained. The cysteine opens and the phenylalanine closes a CDR3 of 15 amino acids. CDR3 DNA is the only sequence kept; it has 45 bases, read in frame from the first base. Broader findings and caveats from the paper: Among mappable alloreactive CD4+ clones, the Treg-derived fraction averaged about 75% with siplizumab versus 25% to 30% in control reactions. Because sequences at frequencies below about 10^-5 were poorly captured, only a minor fraction of alloreactive clones could be mapped back to unstimulated subsets. For roughly 75-95% of proliferating CD4+ or CD8+ clones, no naive or memory phenotype could be assigned. Greater diversity appeared to be present in unstimulated naive T cells than in memory T cells, and a substantial contribution to the alloresponse seemed to be made by naive cells. Whether proliferating Tregs from siplizumab cultures were suppressive was not functionally confirmed. Siplizumab significantly reduced the cumulative frequency of alloreactive sequences traceable to unstimulated CD4+ memory T cells.

TCRbeta CDR3 sequencing was performed on sorted unstimulated T cells and on proliferating T cells recovered from mixed lymphocyte reactions. Fresh whole blood from over 8 HLA-typed healthy donors was used to isolate PBMCs. The sequence derives from a human donor in good health. The specimen was CD8+ T cells sorted from blood. The sequence links TRBV6-5 to TRBJ1-2, and 10 bases in between align with TRBD1. The DNA sequence is given as TGTGCCAGCAGTTATCTCGGGACAGGGGACTATGGCTACACCTTC. This yields the protein CASSYLGTGDYGYTF.